This T cell receptor beta chain was retrieved from a study of T cell changes during pregnancy in multiple sclerosis (dated by TCRdb to the late 2010s). A note on the overall study: Changes in the T cell repertoire over the course of pregnancy were examined in this study in women with multiple sclerosis.

From the cysteine through the phenylalanine, the CDR3 covers 15 amino acids. The kept DNA is CDR3 alone, 45 bases in frame from the first base. Sequences MNHNY (CDR1) and SVGAGI (CDR2) are obtained from the germline V gene (reference sequence). V sheds 5 bases and J sheds 7 bases, leaving 17 bases between their ends. The library was generated by the immunoSEQ multiplex PCR assay. TCRdb took over this immuneACCESS table, retaining in-frame rearrangements with V and J assigned. Such tables are incomplete; in checked studies, under half of the missing clones stem from an unresolved V gene, and the remainder is unexplained. Recorded for this sample are about 38,000 clones; about 90% of them occurred a single time. The top ten constitute over 0.45% of the sample. This clone appeared a few times. This receptor's antigen is unknown. Base qualities are missing; no much larger clone stands one base away.

The receptor's source is a female donor with multiple sclerosis, enrolled in a pregnancy study. Sequencing was performed on CD4+ T cells from peripheral blood mononuclear cells, taken in the second trimester of pregnancy. The chain is made from TRBV6-6 and TRBJ1-4; the D segment could be TRBD1, given 5 matching bases. The DNA sequence follows: TGTGCCAGCAGTAAGGTGACTCAGGGCAGTGAAAAACTGTTTTTT. Its protein is CASSKVTQGSEKLFF.